The next 21 T cell receptor beta chains were all read from a single sample in a study of blood T cell repertoires in COVID-19. Profiling relied on immunoSEQ multiplex PCR, and the TCRdb table lists in-frame clones only, not all of them. The data show roughly 350,000 clones, around nine tenths seen once. The sample taken for sequencing was peripheral blood. Source of these receptors: a woman between 45 and 60 years old with active or convalescent COVID-19.

The chain recombines TRBV4-1 with TRBJ1-5, with D perhaps TRBD1 (6 bases). The CDR3 sequence is 16 residues long. CDR1 and CDR2 (germline): MGHRA, YSYEKL. Trimming took off 4 bases at V and 5 bases at J, with 18 bases between the two ends. The CDR3 coding sequence is TGCGCCAGCAGCCCCTATCAGGACAGACGTGATCAGCCCCAGCATTTT. This gives the protein CASSPYQDRRDQPQHF.

This chain connects TRBV1 to TRBJ2-7; TRBD2, the table's D call, lacks a check against the DNA. TRBV1 is marked as a pseudogene. The CDR3 runs to 15 residues. The CDR3 region is CTSSRISGRVHEQYF. DNA for the CDR3: TGCACCAGCAGCCGAATTAGCGGGAGAGTCCACGAGCAGTACTTC.

V gene TRBV19 combines with J gene TRBJ1-2; the D gene is possibly TRBD1 (5 bases). V was clipped by 2 bases and J by 4 bases, with 8 bases between them. Germline V gene sequence: CDR1 LNHDA, CDR2 SQIVND (reference sequence). The length of the CDR3 is 13 residues. The CDR3 spells CASSISGIYGYTF. In DNA, the CDR3 is TGTGCCAGTAGTATATCAGGGATCTATGGCTACACCTTC. The full variable domain, with the rest looked up from reference TRBV19 and TRBJ1-2, is DGGITQSPKYLFRKEGQNVTLSCEQNLNHDAMYWYRQDPGQGLRLIYYSQIVNDFQKGDIAEGYSVSREKKESFPLTVTSAQKNPTAFYLCASSISGIYGYTFGSGTRLTVV.

The chain is built from TRBV10-1 and TRBJ2-5; 9 bases match TRBD2. The germline CDR1 and CDR2 sequences are WNHNN and SYGVQD (reference sequence). V gave up 11 bases and J gave up 5 bases; unmatched junction bases: 12. The CDR3 sequence is 14 residues long. The CDR3 region has the DNA TGCGCCCCCAACCATGGCGGGAGGGGGGAGACCCAGTACTTC. It translates to CAPNHGGRGETQYF.

This rearrangement joins TRBV28 to TRBJ1-1, with 7 positions matching TRBD1. There are 13 residues in the CDR3. The trim removed 9 bases at V and 0 bases at J, leaving 4 bases unmatched. Germline V gene data show CDR1 as MDHEN and CDR2 as SYDVKM. The CDR3 loop reads CASADRMNTEAFF. DNA for the CDR3: TGTGCCAGTGCGGACAGGATGAACACTGAAGCTTTCTTT.

V gene TRBV4-2 combines with J gene TRBJ2-1; 8 bases match TRBD2. V trimming: 0 bases; J trimming: 6 bases; junction bases outside the gene matches: 10. This CDR3 has 17 amino acids. CDR1 and CDR2 (germline): LGHNA, YNFKEQ. CDR3: CASSQDKTRGVSNEQFF. The CDR3 coding sequence is TGTGCCAGCAGCCAAGATAAGACGCGGGGGGTATCCAATGAGCAGTTCTTC.

The J gene is TRBJ1-6, the V gene TRBV28; 7 bases agree with TRBD1. CDR3 length: 16 residues. After removal of 6 bases from V and 7 bases from J, the junction contained 12 bases not matched to a gene. Per the germline V gene, CDR1 is MDHEN and CDR2 is SYDVKM. As DNA, the CDR3 is TGTGCCAGCAGCCCGGGGGGGACAGCGAGAAATTCACCCCTCCACTTT. This translates into CASSPGGTARNSPLHF.

This clone was found a few times. The V call is TRBV4-1, the J call TRBJ1-1; 9 positions match TRBD1. The V segment lost 4 bases and the J segment 11 bases; nucleotides outside the gene matches: 17. Germline CDR1 MGHRA, CDR2 YSYEKL. The CDR3 loop spans 16 amino acids. CDR3 loop: CASSRTGQGKAAQAFF. The CDR3 region has the DNA TGCGCCAGCAGCCGGACGGGACAGGGAAAGGCGGCCCAGGCTTTCTTT.

The chain couples TRBV6-2 or TRBV6-3 to TRBJ1-3; D uncertain. Germline values: CDR1 MNHEY, CDR2 SVGEGT. V shed 2 bases and J shed 0 bases, with 20 bases lying between them. The CDR3 loop spans 19 amino acids. Here the CDR3 DNA reads TGTGCCAGCAGTTACCCATCATGGTCCTCGGGAACCTCTGGAAACACCATATATTTT. Encoded protein: CASSYPSWSSGTSGNTIYF.

V is TRBV18 and J is TRBJ1-1; D gene unclear. V was cut by 8 bases and J by 0 bases, with 16 bases left in between. Germline CDR1 KGHSH, CDR2 LQKENI. The CDR3 sequence is 15 residues long. The CDR3 spells CASHQVRQLNTEAFF. The CDR3 DNA follows: TGTGCCAGCCACCAGGTTAGGCAGCTGAACACTGAAGCTTTCTTT.

This clone has more than one count but fewer than ten. This chain links TRBV5-4 with TRBJ1-1; 9 bases match TRBD1. The CDR3 has 14 amino acids. Germline values: CDR1 SGHNT, CDR2 YYREEE (reference sequence). The V segment lost 4 bases and the J segment 3 bases; nucleotides outside the gene matches: 4. The CDR3 here is CASSKRQGDTEAFF. In DNA, the CDR3 is TGTGCCAGCAGCAAAAGACAGGGGGACACTGAAGCTTTCTTT.

J is TRBJ1-2 and V is TRBV19, with D possibly TRBD1 on 5 matching bases. The CDR3 runs to 15 residues. Trimming cost V 9 bases and J 4 bases, with 21 bases left between them. Looked up from germline, CDR1 is LNHDA and CDR2 is SQIVND (reference sequence). CDR3 in amino acids: CASNPRGGDGYGYTF. The CDR3 DNA sequence: TGTGCCAGCAACCCACGGGGGGGTGACGGCTATGGCTACACCTTC.

The chain joins TRBV12-5 to TRBJ2-3; 12 positions match TRBD2. CDR1 is LGHNT and CDR2 is FRNRAP in the germline V gene. V was pared by 1 base and J by 7 bases, with 3 bases of the junction left unmatched. This CDR3 has 15 amino acids. The CDR3 spells CASGLGLAGANTQYF. The CDR3 coding sequence is TGTGCTAGTGGTTTGGGACTAGCGGGAGCCAATACGCAGTATTTT.

This sequence joins TRBV2 and TRBJ1-1, with D maybe TRBD1 (6 bases). The CDR3 has 13 residues. The V end was cut by 2 bases, the J end by 8 bases, with 12 bases between. Germline lookup yields CDR1 SNHLY and CDR2 FYNNEI. DNA for the CDR3: TGTGCCAGCAGTGAATTCCAGGGGCGAGAAGCTTTCTTT. Translation gives CASSEFQGREAFF.

This rearrangement joins TRBV14 to TRBJ2-7; TRBD1 might be the D (6 bases). Deletions cut 11 bases from V and 3 bases from J, with 17 bases between. Germline assignment: CDR1 SGHDN and CDR2 FVKESK. The CDR3 totals 13 residues. CDR3 DNA sequence: TGTGCCCCTGGCGGTCAGGGGATCTACGAGCAGTACTTC. Translated: CAPGGQGIYEQYF.

J is TRBJ2-7 and V is TRBV2; the D gene is possibly TRBD2 (6 bases). The CDR3 has 14 amino acids. Germline V CDR1 and CDR2: SNHLY, FYNNEI. Deletions cut 1 base from V and 3 bases from J, with 10 bases between. CDR3 protein: CASSEGPAGYEQYF. The CDR3 nucleotides read TGTGCCAGCAGTGAAGGCCCAGCGGGCTACGAGCAGTACTTC. The whole variable domain, filled in from reference TRBV2 and TRBJ2-7, reads EPEVTQTPSHQVTQMGQEVILRCVPISNHLYFYWYRQILGQKVEFLVSFYNNEISEKSEIFDDQFSVERPDGSNFTLKIRSTKLEDSAMYFCASSEGPAGYEQYFGPGTRLTVT.

The CDR3 DNA follows: TGTGCCAGCAGCTTAGCCCTACGGATGGACAGGGGAGAAAAACTGTTTTTT. Protein product: CASSLALRMDRGEKLFF. The chain joins TRBV7-8 to TRBJ1-4; 9 bases match TRBD1. The germline V gene has CDR1 SGHVS and CDR2 FQNEAQ. The CDR3 runs 17 residues. Trimming cost V 0 bases and J 8 bases; bases outside gene matches: 10.

J is TRBJ2-1 and V is TRBV11-3; unclear D gene. From germline, CDR1 is SGHNT and CDR2 YENEEA. The CDR3 totals 13 residues. Trimming took 0 bases from V and 9 from J, leaving 9 bases between them. The CDR3 DNA reads TGTGCCAGCAGCTTAGATGCGAGCACTGAGCAGTTCTTC. It yields the protein CASSLDASTEQFF.

This clone has just a few counts. The chain has TRBV7-3 and TRBJ2-6; possibly TRBD1 for D (5 bases). Between the trimmed V and J ends, which lost 4 bases and 0 bases, there was a span of 13 bases. Looked up from germline, CDR1 is SGHTA and CDR2 is FQGTGA. The CDR3 runs 17 residues. CDR3 region: CASSSLGQGSGANVLTF. The DNA for the CDR3 is TGTGCCAGCAGCTCTTTAGGACAAGGCTCTGGGGCCAACGTCCTGACTTTC.

The V gene is TRBV18, the J gene TRBJ2-2; TRBD1 matches at 7 bases. J gave up 1 base and V 0 bases, and 2 bases lay outside the gene matches. Germline V lookup: CDR1 KGHSH, CDR2 LQKENI. This CDR3 has 16 residues. The CDR3, as DNA: TGTGCCAGCTCACCACCCGGACAGGTGAACACCGGGGAGCTGTTTTTT. It codes for CASSPPGQVNTGELFF. Together with reference TRBV18 and TRBJ2-2, the CDR3 gives the full variable domain: NAGVMQNPRHLVRRRGQEARLRCSPMKGHSHVYWYRQLPEEGLKFMVYLQKENIIDESGMPKERFSAEFPKEGPSILRIQQVVRGDSAAYFCASSPPGQVNTGELFFGEGSRLTVL.

The chain links TRBV4-1 to TRBJ1-1; possible D gene TRBD1, 5 bases. V lost 1 base, J lost 1 base, and 10 bases lay in between. Germline V lookup: CDR1 MGHRA, CDR2 YSYEKL. CDR3 length: 15 amino acids. The CDR3 spells CASSQAAGQNTEAFF. The CDR3 coding sequence is TGCGCCAGCAGCCAAGCAGCAGGGCAGAACACTGAAGCTTTCTTT.